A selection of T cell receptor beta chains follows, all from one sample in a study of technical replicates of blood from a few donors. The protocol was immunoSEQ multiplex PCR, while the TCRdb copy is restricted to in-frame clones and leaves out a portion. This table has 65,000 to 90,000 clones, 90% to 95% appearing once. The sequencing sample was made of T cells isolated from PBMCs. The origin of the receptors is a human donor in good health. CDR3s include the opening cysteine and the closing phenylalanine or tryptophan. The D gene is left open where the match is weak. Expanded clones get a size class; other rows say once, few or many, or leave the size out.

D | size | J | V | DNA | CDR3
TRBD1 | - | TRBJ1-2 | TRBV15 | TGTGCCACCAGCAGAGATTATAGCAGGGGGTATGGCTACACCTTC | CATSRDYSRGYGYTF
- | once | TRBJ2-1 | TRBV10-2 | TGCGCCAGCAGTGAGTGGTGGGGGGGGGCCCGTGAGCAGTTCTTC | CASSEWWGGAREQFF
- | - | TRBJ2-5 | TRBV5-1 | TGCGCCAGCAGGTTCGATAGTGGCCAAGAGACCCAGTACTTC | CASRFDSGQETQYF
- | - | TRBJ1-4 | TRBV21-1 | TGTGCCAGCAGCAAATCGCCTCACAGGGTGTGGACTAATGAAAAACTGTTTTTT | CASSKSPHRVWTNEKLFF
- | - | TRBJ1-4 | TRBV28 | TGTGCCAGCGATAAAGCAGGTGTTGGCGAAAAACTGTTTTTT | CASDKAGVGEKLFF
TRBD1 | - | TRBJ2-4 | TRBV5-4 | TGTGCCAGCAGCCAGGGGGCAAAAAACATTCAGTACTTC | CASSQGAKNIQYF
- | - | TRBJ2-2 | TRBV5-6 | TGTGCCAGCACCATACGAAAAACCAGCACCGGGGAGCTGTTTTTT | CASTIRKTSTGELFF
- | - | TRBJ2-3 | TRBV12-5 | TGTGCTAGTGGTTTGGTAATTTCGGGGGGCCCTAGCACAGATACGCAGTATTTT | CASGLVISGGPSTDTQYF
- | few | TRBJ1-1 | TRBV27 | TGTGCCAGCAGTTTACAGGGGAACACTGAAGCTTTCTTT | CASSLQGNTEAFF
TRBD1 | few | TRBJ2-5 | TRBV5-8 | TGTGCCAGCAGCTTTGGGACAGGGGGGTCAGAGACCCAGTACTTC | CASSFGTGGSETQYF
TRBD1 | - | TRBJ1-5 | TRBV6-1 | TGTGCCAGCAGTGCATACCGGGACAGCGATTATCAGCCCCAGCATTTT | CASSAYRDSDYQPQHF
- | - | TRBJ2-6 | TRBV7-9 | TGTGCCAGCAGCTCAACTTCGGGGGTTGGATCTTCCGTCCTGACTTTC | CASSSTSGVGSSVLTF
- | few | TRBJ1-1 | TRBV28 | TGTGCCAGCAGTTCGCACGAGGCCACTGAAGCTTTCTTT | CASSSHEATEAFF
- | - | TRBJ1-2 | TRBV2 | TGTGCCAGCAAGAGGGATGCGGGTGGGGACTATGGCTACACCTTC | CASKRDAGGDYGYTF
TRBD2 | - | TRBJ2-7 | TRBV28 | TGTGCCAGCAGTTCCACTAGCGGGAACCGTTTTTACGAGCAGTACTTC | CASSSTSGNRFYEQYF
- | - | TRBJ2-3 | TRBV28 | TGTGCCAGCAGTTTCTCTTCCAGGTTGAGTACAGATACGCAGTATTTT | CASSFSSRLSTDTQYF
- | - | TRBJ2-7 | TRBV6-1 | TGTGCCAGCAGTCCAGGGGGGCACGAGCAGTACTTC | CASSPGGHEQYF
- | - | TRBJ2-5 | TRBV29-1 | TGCAGCGTTGGGACGGGAGCGGAGACCCAGTACTTC | CSVGTGAETQYF
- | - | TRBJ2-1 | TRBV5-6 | TGTGCCAGCAGCTTGTTCGAGGGCACCTACAATGAGCAGTTCTTC | CASSLFEGTYNEQFF
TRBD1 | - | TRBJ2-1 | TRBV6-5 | TGTGCCGCGAGACATTCCGGGACAGGAAGGGATGAGCAGTTCTTC | CAARHSGTGRDEQFF
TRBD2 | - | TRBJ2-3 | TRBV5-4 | TGTGCCAGCAGCACACCCTGGACTAGCGGGGGAGCAGATACGCAGTATTTT | CASSTPWTSGGADTQYF
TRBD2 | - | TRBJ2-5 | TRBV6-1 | TGTGCCACGACTAGCGGACAAGAGACCCAGTACTTC | CATTSGQETQYF
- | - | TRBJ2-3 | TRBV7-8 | TGTGCCAGCAGCTTAGCGTTTGGCAGATTCACAGATACACAGTATTTT | CASSLAFGRFTDTQYF
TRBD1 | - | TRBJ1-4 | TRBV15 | TGTGCCACCAGCAGAGGCAGGGGGCGGGATGAAAAACTGTTTTTT | CATSRGRGRDEKLFF
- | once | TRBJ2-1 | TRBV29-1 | TGCAGCGTTGAGCACCCGGGACGGGGGTACAATGAGCAGTTCTTC | CSVEHPGRGYNEQFF